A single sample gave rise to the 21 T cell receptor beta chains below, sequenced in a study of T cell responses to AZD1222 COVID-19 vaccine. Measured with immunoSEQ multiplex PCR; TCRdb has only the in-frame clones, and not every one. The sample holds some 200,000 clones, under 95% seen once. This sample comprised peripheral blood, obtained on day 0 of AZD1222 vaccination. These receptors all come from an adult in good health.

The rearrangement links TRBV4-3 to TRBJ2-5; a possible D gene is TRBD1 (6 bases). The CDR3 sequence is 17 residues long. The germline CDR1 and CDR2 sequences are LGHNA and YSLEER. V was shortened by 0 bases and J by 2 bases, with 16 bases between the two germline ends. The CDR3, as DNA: TGCGCCAGCAGCCAAGAGGGGGCCAGGGCTCCTCAAGAGACCCAGTACTTC. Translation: CASSQEGARAPQETQYF.

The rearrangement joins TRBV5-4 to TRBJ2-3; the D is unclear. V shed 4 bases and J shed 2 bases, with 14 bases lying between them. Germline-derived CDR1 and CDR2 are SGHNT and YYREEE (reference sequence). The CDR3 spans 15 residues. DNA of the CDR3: TGTGCCAGCAGCCCGGCGGCCCAAGACACAGATACGCAGTATTTT. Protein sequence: CASSPAAQDTDTQYF.

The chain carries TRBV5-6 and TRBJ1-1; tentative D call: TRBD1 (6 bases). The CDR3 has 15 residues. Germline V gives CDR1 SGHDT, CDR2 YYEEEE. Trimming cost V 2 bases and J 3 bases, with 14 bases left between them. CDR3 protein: CASSFITGRDTEAFF. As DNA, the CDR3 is TGTGCCAGCAGCTTTATCACAGGGAGAGACACTGAAGCTTTCTTT. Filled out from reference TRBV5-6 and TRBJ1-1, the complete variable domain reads DAGVTQSPTHLIKTRGQQVTLRCSPKSGHDTVSWYQQALGQGPQFIFQYYEEEERQRGNFPDRFSGHQFPNYSSELNVNALLLGDSALYLCASSFITGRDTEAFFGQGTRLTVV.

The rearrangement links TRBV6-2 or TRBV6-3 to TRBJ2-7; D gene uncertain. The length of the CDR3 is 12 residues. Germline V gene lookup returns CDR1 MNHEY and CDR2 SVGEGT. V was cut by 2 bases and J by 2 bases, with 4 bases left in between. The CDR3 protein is CASSYQPYEQYF. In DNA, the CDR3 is TGTGCCAGCAGTTACCAGCCCTACGAGCAGTACTTC.

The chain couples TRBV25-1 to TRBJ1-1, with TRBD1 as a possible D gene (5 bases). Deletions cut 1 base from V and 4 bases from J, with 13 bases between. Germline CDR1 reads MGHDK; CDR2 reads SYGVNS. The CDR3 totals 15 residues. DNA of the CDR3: TGTGCCAGCAGTGAATCCGGAGGGGAGTCCACTGAAGCTTTCTTT. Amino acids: CASSESGGESTEAFF. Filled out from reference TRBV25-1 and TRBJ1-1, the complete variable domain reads EADIYQTPRYLVIGTGKKITLECSQTMGHDKMYWYQQDPGMELHLIHYSYGVNSTEKGDLSSESTVSRIRTEHFPLTLESARPSHTSQYLCASSESGGESTEAFFGQGTRLTVV.

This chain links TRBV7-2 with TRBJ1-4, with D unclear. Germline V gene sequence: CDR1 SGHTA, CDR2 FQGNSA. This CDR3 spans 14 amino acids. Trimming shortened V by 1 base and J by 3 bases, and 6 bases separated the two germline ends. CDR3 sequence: CASSLVVANEKLFF. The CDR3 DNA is TGTGCCAGCAGCTTAGTGGTAGCTAATGAAAAACTGTTTTTT.

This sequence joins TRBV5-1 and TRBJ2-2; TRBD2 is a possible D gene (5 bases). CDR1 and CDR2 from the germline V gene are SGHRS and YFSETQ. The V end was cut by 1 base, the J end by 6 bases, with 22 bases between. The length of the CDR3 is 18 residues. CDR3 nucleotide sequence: TGCGCCAGCAGCTTGTTTGTGCGATCGGCAGGACTTGCCGGGGAGCTGTTTTTT. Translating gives CASSLFVRSAGLAGELFF.

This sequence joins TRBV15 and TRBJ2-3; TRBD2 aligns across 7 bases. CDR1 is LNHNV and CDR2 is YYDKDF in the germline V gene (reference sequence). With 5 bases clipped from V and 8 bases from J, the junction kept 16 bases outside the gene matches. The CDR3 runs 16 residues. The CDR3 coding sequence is TGTGCCACCAGCCCGACTAGCCGCGTTACCTTAGGTACGCAGTATTTT. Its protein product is CATSPTSRVTLGTQYF.

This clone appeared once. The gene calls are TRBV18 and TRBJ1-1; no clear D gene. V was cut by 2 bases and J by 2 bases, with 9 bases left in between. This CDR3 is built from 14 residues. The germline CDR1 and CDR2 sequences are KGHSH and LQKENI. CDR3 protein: CASSPRELNTEAFF. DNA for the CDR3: TGTGCCAGCTCACCAAGGGAACTTAACACTGAAGCTTTCTTT.

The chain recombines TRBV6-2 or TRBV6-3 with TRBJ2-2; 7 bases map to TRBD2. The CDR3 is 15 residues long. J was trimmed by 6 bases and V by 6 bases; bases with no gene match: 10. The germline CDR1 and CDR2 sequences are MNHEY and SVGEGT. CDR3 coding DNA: TGTGCCAGCAGCCCTCGGCGTGGGGGGGCCGGGGAGCTGTTTTTT. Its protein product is CASSPRRGGAGELFF.

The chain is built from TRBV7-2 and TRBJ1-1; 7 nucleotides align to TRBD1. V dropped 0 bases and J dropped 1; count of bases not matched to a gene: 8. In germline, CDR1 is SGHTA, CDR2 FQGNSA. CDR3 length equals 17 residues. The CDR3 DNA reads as TGTGCCAGCAGCTTAGCCAGGAGGGACAGAAAGAACACTGAAGCTTTCTTT. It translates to CASSLARRDRKNTEAFF.

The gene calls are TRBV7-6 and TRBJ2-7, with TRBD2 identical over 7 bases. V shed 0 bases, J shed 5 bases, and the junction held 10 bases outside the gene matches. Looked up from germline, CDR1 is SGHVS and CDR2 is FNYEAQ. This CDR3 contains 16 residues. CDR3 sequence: CASSLAREGRTHEQYF. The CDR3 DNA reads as TGTGCCAGCAGCTTAGCGAGGGAGGGGAGGACCCACGAGCAGTACTTC.

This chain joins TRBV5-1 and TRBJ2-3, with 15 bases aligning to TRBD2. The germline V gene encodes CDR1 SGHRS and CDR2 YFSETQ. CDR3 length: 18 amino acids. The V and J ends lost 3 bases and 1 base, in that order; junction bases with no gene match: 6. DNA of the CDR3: TGCGCCAGCAGCTCCGGCGGACTAGCGGGGGGGGGCACAGATACGCAGTATTTT. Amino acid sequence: CASSSGGLAGGGTDTQYF.

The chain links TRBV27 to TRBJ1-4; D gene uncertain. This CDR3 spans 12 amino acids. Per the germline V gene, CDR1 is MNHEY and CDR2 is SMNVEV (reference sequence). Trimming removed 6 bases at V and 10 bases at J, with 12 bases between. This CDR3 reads CASSRSAGKLFF. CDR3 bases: TGTGCCAGCAGCCGATCGGCGGGAAAACTGTTTTTT.

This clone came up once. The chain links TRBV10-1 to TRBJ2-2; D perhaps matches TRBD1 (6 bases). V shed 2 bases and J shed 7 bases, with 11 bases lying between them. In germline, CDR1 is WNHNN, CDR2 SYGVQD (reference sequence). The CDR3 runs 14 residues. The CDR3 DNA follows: TGCGCCAGCAGTGAGGTGGGGGCTAACGGGGAGCTGTTTTTT. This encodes CASSEVGANGELFF.

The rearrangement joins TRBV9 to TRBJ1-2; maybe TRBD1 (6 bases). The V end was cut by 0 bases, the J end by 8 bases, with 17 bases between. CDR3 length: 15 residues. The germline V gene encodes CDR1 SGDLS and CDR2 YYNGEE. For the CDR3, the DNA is TGTGCCAGCAGCGTAGGAAGGGGGGCCCCGGGCGGCTACACCTTC. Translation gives CASSVGRGAPGGYTF.

CDR3 bases: TGTGCCAGCAGTCGGGGACGGTTTAATGAAAAACTGTTTTTT. Translating gives CASSRGRFNEKLFF. This chain links TRBV27 with TRBJ1-4; D might be TRBD1 (5 bases). Germline assignment: CDR1 MNHEY and CDR2 SMNVEV (reference sequence). Trimming removed 5 bases from V and 4 bases from J, with 11 bases in between. The CDR3 has 14 residues.

The DNA for the CDR3 is TGTGCCAGTAGTATAGCCAGTAGCAATCAGCCCCAGCATTTT. Its protein product is CASSIASSNQPQHF. This rearrangement joins TRBV19 to TRBJ1-5, with D hard to call. Trimming removed 1 base from V and 0 bases from J, with 4 bases in between. This CDR3 region has 14 residues. Germline lookup yields CDR1 LNHDA and CDR2 SQIVND (reference sequence).

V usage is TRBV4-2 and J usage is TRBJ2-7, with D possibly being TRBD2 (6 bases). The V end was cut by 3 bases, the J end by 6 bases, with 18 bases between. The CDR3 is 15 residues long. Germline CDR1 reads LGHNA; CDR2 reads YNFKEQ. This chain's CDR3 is CASSQGSGSLGEQYF. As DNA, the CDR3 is TGTGCCAGCAGCCAGGGATCCGGGAGTCTTGGCGAGCAGTACTTC.

The CDR3 protein is CASSMVDTEAFF. CDR3 coding DNA: TGTGCCAGTAGTATGGTAGACACTGAAGCTTTCTTT. V gene TRBV19 combines with J gene TRBJ1-1; D is unclear. Trimming left V 3 bases short and J 3 bases short, with 5 bases between. Germline V CDR1 and CDR2: LNHDA, SQIVND (reference sequence). CDR3 length equals 12 residues.

The CDR3 loop reads CATSRPAPIYEQYF. CDR3 in DNA: TGTGCCACCAGCAGACCGGCCCCGATCTACGAGCAGTACTTC. This chain joins TRBV15 and TRBJ2-7; D call uncertain. The CDR3 sequence is 14 residues long. The germline V and J ends were trimmed by 2 bases and 3 bases, with 11 bases remaining between them. CDR1 and CDR2 (germline): LNHNV, YYDKDF (reference sequence).